A single sample is the source of the 2 T cell receptor beta chains below, sequenced in a study of PD-1 blockade in mismatch repair-deficient tumors (TCRdb year 2017). What the time point label conveys for this sample: peripheral blood before pembrolizumab. The library was prepared using the immunoSEQ multiplex PCR assay. TCRdb's version of the immuneACCESS table is confined to in-frame rearrangements and falls short of the full clone set. An unresolved V gene accounts for under half of the shortfall where checked; the remainder is of unknown origin. This sample holds 50,000 or so clones; approximately 80% were observed only once. The ten largest account for about 3.5% of the sample. The sample here was PBMCs, taken before pembrolizumab treatment. All receptors come from an adult with mismatch repair-deficient cancer.

This rearrangement joins TRBV28 to TRBJ2-1; the match to TRBD1 covers 9 bases. The J segment lost 7 bases and the V segment lost 7 bases, leaving 11 bases of the junction unmatched. This CDR3 contains 15 residues. Germline CDR1 is MDHEN and CDR2 is SYDVKM. The CDR3: CASISPGQGRNEQFF. The CDR3 DNA reads as TGTGCCAGCATTTCACCGGGACAGGGACGGAATGAGCAGTTCTTC.

V gene TRBV6-5 combines with J gene TRBJ1-1; D is uncertain. CDR1 and CDR2 (germline): MNHEY, SVGAGI. V dropped 5 bases and J dropped 1 base, with 8 bases sitting between them. This CDR3 region has 13 residues. The CDR3, as DNA: TGTGCCAGCAGTCGGACGGCGAACACTGAAGCTTTCTTT. Protein product: CASSRTANTEAFF.